These T cell receptor beta chains were read from a single sample in a study of human T cells and chemical hapten exposure. TCRdb re-derived calls from the RACE reads in MiXCR, one entry per CDR3 protein. The repertoire holds fewer than 85,000 distinct CDR3 sequences, with roughly 10% as singletons. This material consisted of whole blood, taken in connection with sensitization to the hapten diphenylcyclopropenone (DPC). All receptors derive from a woman aged 30 to 39 with alopecia areata. Some clones in this sample may be carry-over from other donors' samples. Both conserved end residues are part of each CDR3. A D gene is named only where the DNA matches it firmly. Clone size is not always given. Where it is, it says once, few, many or a class for expanded clones.

clone_size: -; j_call: TRBJ2-2; d_call: -; v_call: TRBV5-1; cdr3_nt: TGCGCCAGCAGTTCGACCGGGGAGCTGTTTTTT; cdr3_aa: CASSSTGELFF
clone_size: few; j_call: TRBJ2-3; d_call: -; v_call: TRBV12-3/TRBV12-4; cdr3_nt: TGTGCCAGCAGTCCGGCGGCGGGCACAGATACGCAGTATTTT; cdr3_aa: CASSPAAGTDTQYF
clone_size: -; j_call: TRBJ2-1; d_call: TRBD2; v_call: TRBV20-1; cdr3_nt: TGCAGTGCTAGAGCACCACTAGCGGGAGCTGACAATGAGCAGTTCTTC; cdr3_aa: CSARAPLAGADNEQFF
clone_size: -; j_call: TRBJ1-6; d_call: TRBD1; v_call: TRBV7-2; cdr3_nt: TGTGCCAGCAGACCGACAGGGAGTGGGTATAATTCACCCCTCCACTTT; cdr3_aa: CASRPTGSGYNSPLHF
clone_size: -; j_call: TRBJ1-5; d_call: -; v_call: TRBV12-3/TRBV12-4; cdr3_nt: TGTGCCAGCAGTACCACAGGGACCCAGCCCCAGCATTTT; cdr3_aa: CASSTTGTQPQHF
clone_size: few; j_call: TRBJ1-1; d_call: -; v_call: TRBV10-2; cdr3_nt: TGCGCCAGCAGTGAGCCAGCCCTGAACACTGAAGCTTTCTTT; cdr3_aa: CASSEPALNTEAFF
clone_size: many; j_call: TRBJ2-7; d_call: -; v_call: TRBV18; cdr3_nt: TGTGCCAGCTCACCACCAGCCCGGGACGAGCAGTACTTC; cdr3_aa: CASSPPARDEQYF
clone_size: many; j_call: TRBJ2-1; d_call: TRBD1; v_call: TRBV2; cdr3_nt: TGTGCCAGCAGTGTCGGCAGGGGGCTGATCAATGAGCAGTTCTTC; cdr3_aa: CASSVGRGLINEQFF
clone_size: few; j_call: TRBJ1-2; d_call: -; v_call: TRBV7-2; cdr3_nt: TGTGCCAGCAGCAATGGGTATAACTATGGCTACACCTTC; cdr3_aa: CASSNGYNYGYTF
clone_size: few; j_call: TRBJ1-5; d_call: TRBD1; v_call: TRBV20-1; cdr3_nt: TGCAGTGTCAGGCGGGGACAGGGCGATCAGCCCCAGCATTTT; cdr3_aa: CSVRRGQGDQPQHF
clone_size: -; j_call: TRBJ1-2; d_call: -; v_call: TRBV2; cdr3_nt: TGTGCCTCCCGGAACAGGGAAGACTATGGCTACACCTTC; cdr3_aa: CASRNREDYGYTF
clone_size: many; j_call: TRBJ2-7; d_call: -; v_call: TRBV15; cdr3_nt: TGTGCCACCAGCAGAGAGGGTTTGGCCTACGAGCAGTACTTC; cdr3_aa: CATSREGLAYEQYF
clone_size: many; j_call: TRBJ2-5; d_call: -; v_call: TRBV28; cdr3_nt: TGTGCCAGCAGTTTATCCCCAGCCCAAGAGACCCAGTACTTC; cdr3_aa: CASSLSPAQETQYF
clone_size: many; j_call: TRBJ2-1; d_call: -; v_call: TRBV9; cdr3_nt: TGTGCCAGCAGCGTAGACTGGGCCTCCTACAATGAGCAGTTCTTC; cdr3_aa: CASSVDWASYNEQFF
clone_size: many; j_call: TRBJ1-5; d_call: -; v_call: TRBV23-1; cdr3_nt: TGCGCCAGCAGTCGGCCCCCGCGCAATCAGCCCCAGCATTTT; cdr3_aa: CASSRPPRNQPQHF
clone_size: few; j_call: TRBJ2-7; d_call: -; v_call: TRBV12-3/TRBV12-4; cdr3_nt: TGTGCCAGCAGCCGCGGTGTGGAGCAGTACTTC; cdr3_aa: CASSRGVEQYF
clone_size: many; j_call: TRBJ1-4; d_call: -; v_call: TRBV12-3/TRBV12-4; cdr3_nt: TGTGCCAGCAGTCCCGGGGGTCTGACTAATGAAAAACTGTTTTTT; cdr3_aa: CASSPGGLTNEKLFF
clone_size: few; j_call: TRBJ1-1; d_call: -; v_call: TRBV3-1; cdr3_nt: TGTGCCAGCAGCCGAGGGGATGTCACTGAAGCTTTCTTT; cdr3_aa: CASSRGDVTEAFF
clone_size: many; j_call: TRBJ2-1; d_call: TRBD2; v_call: TRBV14; cdr3_nt: TGTGCCAGCAGCCCCCGGACTAGCGGGGGGGCAAGGGGTGAGCAGTTCTTC; cdr3_aa: CASSPRTSGGARGEQFF
clone_size: many; j_call: TRBJ1-1; d_call: -; v_call: TRBV18; cdr3_nt: TGTGCCAGCTCACCACCGGGACAACTGAACACTGAAGCTTTCTTT; cdr3_aa: CASSPPGQLNTEAFF
clone_size: many; j_call: TRBJ2-1; d_call: TRBD1; v_call: TRBV9; cdr3_nt: TGTGCCAGCAGCACGGGCGGGACAGGAACTCAGTTCTTC; cdr3_aa: CASSTGGTGTQFF
clone_size: few; j_call: TRBJ2-4; d_call: TRBD1; v_call: TRBV30; cdr3_nt: TGTGCCTGGAGGGCAGGGGGATCCAAAAACATTCAGTACTTC; cdr3_aa: CAWRAGGSKNIQYF
clone_size: many; j_call: TRBJ1-1; d_call: -; v_call: TRBV20-1; cdr3_nt: TGCAGTGCTGGGGGCCAGGGACGGAACACTGAAGCTTTCTTT; cdr3_aa: CSAGGQGRNTEAFF
clone_size: many; j_call: TRBJ2-5; d_call: -; v_call: TRBV12-3/TRBV12-4; cdr3_nt: TGTGCCAGCAGTTTAGGCCCCAAAGAGACCCAGTACTTC; cdr3_aa: CASSLGPKETQYF
clone_size: many; j_call: TRBJ2-3; d_call: -; v_call: TRBV11-2; cdr3_nt: TGTGCCAGCAGCTTAGGGTCTTCTAGCACAGATACGCAGTATTTT; cdr3_aa: CASSLGSSSTDTQYF
clone_size: few; j_call: TRBJ1-2; d_call: TRBD1; v_call: TRBV6-6; cdr3_nt: TGTGCCAGCAGAGGAACAGGGGGTAGCTATGGCTACACCTTC; cdr3_aa: CASRGTGGSYGYTF
clone_size: many; j_call: TRBJ1-6; d_call: TRBD1; v_call: TRBV7-2; cdr3_nt: TGTGCCAGCAGCGCCCGACAGGGTTGGGCTAATTCACCCCTCCACTTT; cdr3_aa: CASSARQGWANSPLHF
clone_size: -; j_call: TRBJ2-2; d_call: -; v_call: TRBV10-1; cdr3_nt: TGCGCCAGCAGTCCTGGACTGACCGGGGAGCTGTTTTTT; cdr3_aa: CASSPGLTGELFF
clone_size: many; j_call: TRBJ1-4; d_call: TRBD1; v_call: TRBV5-1; cdr3_nt: TGCGCCAGCAGCGTCGGACAGGGACCCATTGAAAAACTGTTTTTT; cdr3_aa: CASSVGQGPIEKLFF
clone_size: -; j_call: TRBJ2-7; d_call: TRBD1; v_call: TRBV2; cdr3_nt: TGTGCCAGCAGGGCGGGACAGGGCACCTACGAGCAGTACTTC; cdr3_aa: CASRAGQGTYEQYF
clone_size: -; j_call: TRBJ1-1; d_call: TRBD1; v_call: TRBV3-1; cdr3_nt: TGTGCCAGCAGCCAAGGGGACAGGGGGCTGTACACTGAAGCTTTCTTT; cdr3_aa: CASSQGDRGLYTEAFF
clone_size: -; j_call: TRBJ2-1; d_call: TRBD2; v_call: TRBV6-5; cdr3_nt: TGTGCCAGCAGTTACGGCCAGCGGGAGATCAATGAGCAGTTCTTC; cdr3_aa: CASSYGQREINEQFF
clone_size: -; j_call: TRBJ2-6; d_call: TRBD1; v_call: TRBV7-2; cdr3_nt: TGTGCCAGCAGCGGACAGGGACCTGGGGCCAACGTCCTGACTTTC; cdr3_aa: CASSGQGPGANVLTF
clone_size: few; j_call: TRBJ2-1; d_call: TRBD2; v_call: TRBV29-1; cdr3_nt: TGCAGCGGCTCCTTAGGGACTAGCGGGAGGGGGTATGAGCAGTTCTTC; cdr3_aa: CSGSLGTSGRGYEQFF
clone_size: many; j_call: TRBJ2-1; d_call: TRBD2; v_call: TRBV10-3; cdr3_nt: TGTGCCATCAGAACCGGACTAGAGTCTACCAATGAGCAGTTCTTC; cdr3_aa: CAIRTGLESTNEQFF
clone_size: many; j_call: TRBJ2-7; d_call: -; v_call: TRBV27; cdr3_nt: TGTGCCAGCAGGAGGCACGAGCAGTACTTC; cdr3_aa: CASRRHEQYF
clone_size: many; j_call: TRBJ2-3; d_call: TRBD1; v_call: TRBV18; cdr3_nt: TGTGCCAGCTCACTTAGCAGGGGACAGACCAATACGCAGTATTTT; cdr3_aa: CASSLSRGQTNTQYF
clone_size: few; j_call: TRBJ2-2; d_call: -; v_call: TRBV5-1; cdr3_nt: TGCGCCAGCAGCCGGGACACCAACACCGGGGAGCTGTTTTTT; cdr3_aa: CASSRDTNTGELFF
clone_size: few; j_call: TRBJ2-3; d_call: TRBD2; v_call: TRBV29-1; cdr3_nt: TGCACCATAGGCGGGGGGGCCACAGATACGCAGTATTTT; cdr3_aa: CTIGGGATDTQYF
clone_size: few; j_call: TRBJ2-3; d_call: -; v_call: TRBV9; cdr3_nt: TGTGCCAGCAGCGTAGACGGGGGCGGAGCGGATACGCAGTATTTT; cdr3_aa: CASSVDGGGADTQYF
clone_size: many; j_call: TRBJ2-1; d_call: -; v_call: TRBV29-1; cdr3_nt: TGCAGCGTTGAGGCCGTGATCCGTGAGCAGTTCTTC; cdr3_aa: CSVEAVIREQFF
clone_size: many; j_call: TRBJ1-3; d_call: -; v_call: TRBV6-6; cdr3_nt: TGTGCCAGCGGGAGGACGCGAGACTCTGGAAACACCATATATTTT; cdr3_aa: CASGRTRDSGNTIYF
clone_size: many; j_call: TRBJ1-5; d_call: -; v_call: TRBV14; cdr3_nt: TGTGCCAGCAGCCAAGATACGCGGACAGCACCTTATAGCAATCAGCCCCAGCATTTT; cdr3_aa: CASSQDTRTAPYSNQPQHF
clone_size: many; j_call: TRBJ2-1; d_call: -; v_call: TRBV4-2; cdr3_nt: TGTGCCAGCAGCCAAGAAACCAGCATCGACAATGAGCAGTTCTTC; cdr3_aa: CASSQETSIDNEQFF